The source of this T cell receptor beta chain is a study of OX40 agonist ivuxolimab in advanced cancers. Overall study results and limits: By week 6 at 0.1 to 3.0 mg/kg, blood CD4+ and CD8+ T cells had expanded clonally. More expanded clones were found, on average, in CD8+ than in CD4+ T cells.

Sequencing used immunoSEQ multiplex PCR; TCRdb keeps in-frame clones, though not all of them. The sample has about 81,000 clones; around 93% are singletons. Patients who had autoimmune disease history or got systemic immunosuppression were left out. Germline CDR1 is SNHLY and CDR2 is FYNNEI. The CDR3 consists of 13 residues. V was clipped by 3 bases and J by 2 bases, with 6 bases between them. In the case of this clone: Its antigen is not identified.

The chain links TRBV2 to TRBJ2-3; D unclear. Specimen: CD4+ or CD8+ T cells sorted from blood, collected in a trial of the OX40 agonist ivuxolimab. The source is an adult with an advanced solid tumor such as melanoma, head and neck, liver or kidney cancer. This CDR3 reads CASSETPTDTQYF. CDR3 in DNA: TGTGCCAGCAGTGAGACGCCCACAGATACGCAGTATTTT.